This T cell receptor beta chain was profiled in a study of T cell clonotyping in hematopoietic cell transplantation. Whole-study context: Recipient samples before transplant were obtained post-cytoreduction. Study results and limitations: Recipient TCR diversity dropped after transplant; expanded clonotypes rose from day 30 to 180. At the given depth, recipient repertoires were over 95% de novo clonotypes.

Germline CDR1 is LNHDA and CDR2 is SQIVND (reference sequence). Deletions cut 1 base from V and 1 base from J, with 16 bases between. This CDR3 spans 17 amino acids. As concerns this clone: What it recognizes is unknown.

Libraries were prepared by immunoSEQ multiplex PCR; TCRdb keeps only in-frame clonotypes and omits some of them. The table records approximately 44,000 clones, about four fifths of them present only once. Documented time point: recipient sample about 28 days before transplant, after cytoreduction. Blood collection times were about day -28 and days 30, 100, 180 posttransplant. This TCR derives from a man aged 55-75 years with myelodysplastic syndrome. Some clones in this sample may be carry-over from other donors' samples. The V gene is TRBV19, the J gene TRBJ1-1; weak D call: TRBD1 (6 bases). This material consisted of peripheral blood mononuclear cells, taken before stem cell transplant. The CDR3 DNA follows: TGTGCCAGTAGTATAGTCTGGGACAAACGAAGGAACACTGAAGCTTTCTTT. Protein sequence: CASSIVWDKRRNTEAFF.